The 9 T cell receptor beta chains below all came from one sample that was sequenced in a study of CXCR3-negative and CXCR3-positive naive CD8 T cells. Study-level points and caveats: In CXCR3-positive naive cells, the TRB CDR3s were more hydrophobic than in CXCR3-negative naive cells.

These receptors have no identified antigens. The libraries of TRB cDNA were prepared using 5' RACE with UMI labels. Reanalyzing the 5' RACE reads, TCRdb keeps one entry per CDR3 protein, without DNA. This listing includes about 98,000 distinct CDR3 sequences. The sequenced sample consisted of naive CXCR3+ CD8+ T cells from blood. The subset denotes: CD45RO-CCR7+CD27+CD95- naive CD8+ T cells expressing CXCR3 (TNR3+). The receptors derive from a human donor in good health. Some clones in this sample may be carry-over from other donors' samples.

The CDR3 region is CASSQDRGPATGELFF. The V and J genes are TRBV4-3 and TRBJ2-2; TCRdb outputs TRBD1, but without DNA this stays unchecked. The V gene's germline CDR1 is LGHNA and CDR2 YSLEER. The CDR3 extends over 16 amino acids.

The CDR3 loop reads CASSWNRGNVMNTEAFF. The V and J genes are TRBV6-2 or TRBV6-3 and TRBJ1-1; TCRdb's D call of TRBD1 is untestable without DNA. CDR1 and CDR2 (germline): MNHEY, SVGEGT. The CDR3 runs 17 residues.

The chain joins TRBV14 to TRBJ1-1. There are 13 residues in the CDR3. Germline values: CDR1 SGHDN, CDR2 FVKESK. CDR3 loop: CASSQELNTEAFF.

The rearrangement links TRBV29-1 to TRBJ2-3; TCRdb designates TRBD1, a call that cannot be tested without DNA. The CDR3 is 14 amino acids. Germline values: CDR1 SQVTM, CDR2 ANQGSEA. The CDR3 loop reads CSAHPWGGGDTQYF.

The chain links TRBV27 to TRBJ1-2. The CDR3 is 11 amino acids. Germline-derived CDR1 and CDR2 are MNHEY and SMNVEV (reference sequence). CDR3 region: CATLSDYGYTF.

The rearrangement joins TRBV11-2 to TRBJ2-7; the D gene TCRdb calls, TRBD2, cannot be checked with no DNA. Germline V gives CDR1 SGHAT, CDR2 FQNNGV. The CDR3 is made up of 17 amino acids. The CDR3: CASSLSGAGVSSYEQYF.

J is TRBJ2-7 and V is TRBV7-2; TCRdb's D call of TRBD2 is untestable without DNA. The CDR3 spans 16 residues. Germline CDR1 is SGHTA and CDR2 is FQGNSA. This CDR3 reads CASSFLPAGGPHEQYF. The whole variable domain, filled in from reference TRBV7-2 and TRBJ2-7, reads GAGVSQSPSNKVTEKGKDVELRCDPISGHTALYWYRQSLGQGLEFLIYFQGNSAPDKSGLPSDRFSAERTGGSVSTLTIQRTQQEDSAVYLCASSFLPAGGPHEQYFGPGTRLTVT.

This chain uses TRBV28 with TRBJ2-7; TCRdb outputs TRBD1, but without DNA this stays unchecked. Germline V gives CDR1 MDHEN, CDR2 SYDVKM. The CDR3 covers 16 residues. The CDR3: CASSSPGSGAQSEQYF.

V gene TRBV7-9 combines with J gene TRBJ2-3. CDR3 length equals 15 residues. From germline, CDR1 is SEHNR and CDR2 FQNEAQ (reference sequence). CDR3 protein: CASSLMVSLEDTQYF. The complete variable domain, with remaining parts taken from reference TRBV7-9 and TRBJ2-3, reads DTGVSQNPRHKITKRGQNVTFRCDPISEHNRLYWYRQTLGQGPEFLTYFQNEAQLEKSRLLSDRFSAERPKGSFSTLEIQRTEQGDSAMYLCASSLMVSLEDTQYFGPGTRLTVL.